A selection of T cell receptor beta chains follows, all from one sample in a study of response to subunit inactivated influenza vaccine. One entry per CDR3 protein, called by TCRdb with MiXCR from the RT-PCR reads. Seen here are about 830,000 distinct CDR3 sequences, under 20% observed once, and the top ten hold around 9.9%. Sequences were derived from PBMCs from blood, sampled about 5 days after vaccination. The source of these receptors is a man aged 50-60 years who received an inactivated influenza vaccine. Each CDR3 is given with its conserved first and last residue.

TRBV28,CASRLPGGASTDTQYF
TRBV5-1,CASSLRSRVSVTEAFF
TRBV9,CASSTRDRDTEAFF
TRBV5-6,CASSAFLETQYF
TRBV6-1,CASSGASGARELFF
TRBV7-2,CASSPELAGGEQFF
TRBV12-3/TRBV12-4,CASSFTGGAGSNEQFF
TRBV5-5,CASSWESGTGRQETQYF
TRBV4-3,CASSQDSAGGYNEQFF
TRBV27,CASRRDGSSYNEQFF
TRBV20-1,CSASARSNQPQHF
TRBV25-1,CASSEWTKETKDGYTF
TRBV7-2,CASSPLAGGLGELFF
TRBV5-1,CASSLDGGFYNEQFF
TRBV15,CATSWDRDGEQFF
TRBV2,CATSREDYEQYF